The clone carrying this T cell receptor (beta chain) appeared a few times. Antigen specificity is unknown. TCRdb called the RACE reads again in MiXCR, with one record for every CDR3 protein. Of more than 70,000 distinct CDR3 sequences listed, approximately 10% are singletons. The CDR3 runs 12 residues. V lost 3 bases and J lost 7, with 10 bases in between. Germline assignment: CDR1 SGHDT and CDR2 YYEEEE. The sample comes from a study of human T cells and chemical hapten exposure. Across the whole study: Slight volume differences across pooled libraries mainly accounted for varying per-sample TCR yields.

The time point is: healthy volunteer bleed at 2 weeks. Whole blood, unfractionated, served as the material for total RNA extraction. Overall study findings and caveats: High-frequency TCRs, those above 1 in 1000, stayed the same after DPC sensitization.

The TCR sequence derives from a female donor in good health. Some clones in this sample may be carry-over from other donors' samples. Sequencing was performed on whole blood. J is TRBJ1-1 and V is TRBV5-6, with D tentatively TRBD1 (6 bases). The CDR3, as DNA: TGTGCCAGCAGCTGGAAACAGGGTGAAGCTTTCTTT. Amino acid sequence: CASSWKQGEAFF.